The clone carrying this T cell receptor beta chain was seen only a few times. The data were obtained in a study of identical twins. Germline V lookup: CDR1 MDHEN, CDR2 SYDVKM. This CDR3 is 16 amino acids long. V lost 5 bases and J 0 bases, leaving 17 bases between the germline ends. TCRdb re-called the 5' RACE reads through MiXCR, storing one row per CDR3 protein. The data show around 960,000 distinct CDR3 sequences, with around 12% seen just once and about 1.6% held by the top ten. The same sample was also studied in work on yellow fever vaccine responses in identical twins.

The sequence was collected from a woman aged 18-29 years in good health. Sequencing was done on a sample of PBMCs. The chain is built from TRBV28 and TRBJ2-7, with D perhaps matching TRBD1 (6 bases). CDR3 amino acids: CASSPYAGQSSYEQYV. The CDR3 DNA reads as TGTGCCAGCAGTCCCTACGCCGGACAGAGCTCCTACGAGCAGTACGTC.